This record concerns one TCR beta chain sequence. The sample belongs to a study of T cell responses to AZD1222 COVID-19 vaccine. Germline CDR1 and CDR2: SNHLY and FYNNEI. With 6 bases clipped from V and 11 bases from J, the junction kept 11 bases outside the gene matches. The CDR3 is made up of 15 amino acids. Assay used: immunoSEQ multiplex PCR; TCRdb lists only in-frame clones, some missing. The sample records some 170,000 clones, under 95% being singletons. The clonotype originates from an adult who received the AZD1222 COVID-19 vaccine. The sequenced sample was peripheral blood, obtained 28 days after the second AZD1222 dose. The chain recombines TRBV2 with TRBJ1-4, with TRBD1 matching 11 bases. This CDR3 reads CASRAGTGGTGKLFF. In nucleotides, the CDR3 is TGTGCCAGCAGGGCTGGGACAGGGGGAACGGGGAAACTGTTTTTT.